Listed here is a single T cell receptor (beta chain). Its specificity is unknown. The PCR used 60 Vbeta and 13 Jbeta primers. TCRdb's table, derived via immunoSEQ multiplex PCR, lists solely in-frame clones and lacks some. This table holds some 200,000 clones, roughly 79% found once. This record comes from a study of cytomegalovirus exposure and HLA in healthy donors. Findings and caveats of the study: Later analysis revealed greater clonal expansion in HLA-associated TCR beta chains than in equally common others. Sequences of the TCR beta chain were said to predict the HLA-A and HLA-B alleles of most subjects accurately. According to the study, about 180 TCR beta chains were cytomegalovirus-associated. The only immune exposure information that was available was CMV serostatus.

The receptor was isolated from a woman in her 40s in good health and CMV-seronegative. The material sequenced was PBMCs.

The CDR3 nucleotides are TGTGCCAGCAGCCAAGACAGGGATTTGCGTTCACCCCTCCACTTT. Translated: CASSQDRDLRSPLHF. This chain joins TRBV4-2 and TRBJ1-6; a possible D gene is TRBD1 (5 bases). Trimming pared 0 bases from V and 9 bases from J, leaving 12 bases between. The CDR3 is 15 amino acids. Germline CDR1 reads LGHNA; CDR2 reads YNFKEQ.